Listed below are T cell receptor beta chains from one sample, sequenced in a study of T cells in localized non-small cell lung cancer. Measured with immunoSEQ multiplex PCR; TCRdb has only the in-frame clones, and not every one. Here the sample spans around 64,000 clones, 70% to 90% being singletons. This sample comprised peripheral blood, obtained before any cancer treatment. These receptors originate from a man aged 35 to 70 with stage I squamous cell lung carcinoma. CDR3s include the opening cysteine and the closing phenylalanine or tryptophan. Each record gives: J gene, D gene, clone size, V gene, CDR3 DNA, CDR3 protein. A D gene is named only where the DNA matches it firmly. Clone size, where shown, is once, few, many, or a class for clones that have expanded.

J gene: TRBJ2-2
D gene: TRBD1
clone size: few
V gene: TRBV13
CDR3 DNA: TGTGCCAGCAGCTTCGGGACAGGAAGGACCGGGGAGCTGTTTTTT
CDR3 protein: CASSFGTGRTGELFF

J gene: TRBJ2-3
D gene: TRBD2
clone size: .
V gene: TRBV27
CDR3 DNA: TGTGCCAGCAGTTTTCCTGGGCTAGCGGGAGGGGAAGATACGCAGTATTTT
CDR3 protein: CASSFPGLAGGEDTQYF

J gene: TRBJ2-1
D gene: TRBD2
clone size: .
V gene: TRBV6-5
CDR3 DNA: TGTGCCAGCAGCCCGGCGGGAGCAAGCAATGAGCAGTTCTTC
CDR3 protein: CASSPAGASNEQFF

J gene: TRBJ2-5
D gene: .
clone size: .
V gene: TRBV15
CDR3 DNA: TGTGCCACCAGCAGAGAGGAGGTCACTACCGGAGAGACCCAGTACTTC
CDR3 protein: CATSREEVTTGETQYF

J gene: TRBJ2-3
D gene: .
clone size: .
V gene: TRBV11-3
CDR3 DNA: TGTGCCAGCAGCTCAGTACAGTCTGGCACAGATACGCAGTATTTT
CDR3 protein: CASSSVQSGTDTQYF

J gene: TRBJ2-4
D gene: .
clone size: .
V gene: TRBV28
CDR3 DNA: TGTGCCAGCAGTTTCGGTAGTGAGTCATTGTACTTC
CDR3 protein: CASSFGSESLYF

J gene: TRBJ1-2
D gene: TRBD1
clone size: few
V gene: TRBV7-6
CDR3 DNA: TGTGCCAGCGCCCCAGGGGGCGAGGCTGGCTACACCTTC
CDR3 protein: CASAPGGEAGYTF

J gene: TRBJ2-7
D gene: .
clone size: .
V gene: TRBV7-2
CDR3 DNA: TGTGCCAGCAGCTTACCGGGGCGCGAGCAGTACTTC
CDR3 protein: CASSLPGREQYF

J gene: TRBJ2-1
D gene: .
clone size: .
V gene: TRBV5-1
CDR3 DNA: TGCGCCAGCAGCTTGGATGTCGGGACCTCCTACAATGAGCAGTTCTTC
CDR3 protein: CASSLDVGTSYNEQFF

J gene: TRBJ2-1
D gene: TRBD1
clone size: once
V gene: TRBV28
CDR3 DNA: TGTGCCAGCAGTTCCTACAGGGGGCGGAATGAGCAGTTCTTC
CDR3 protein: CASSSYRGRNEQFF

J gene: TRBJ2-3
D gene: TRBD2
clone size: .
V gene: TRBV5-1
CDR3 DNA: TGCGCCAGCAGGAACCCGCGGGAGGTCCTTAGCACAGATACGCAGTATTTT
CDR3 protein: CASRNPREVLSTDTQYF